The clone carrying this TCR beta chain has just a few counts. Amplification targeted TCR beta CDR3 regions from RNA transcripts. HTBI primers drove first-round RT-PCR of the TCR CDR3. MiXCR, run by TCRdb on the multiplex PCR reads, gives a single entry per CDR3 protein. This sample has about 520,000 distinct CDR3 sequences, with around a quarter found just once. A NOSPECS grade of at least 4, a Clinical Activity Score of at least 3 and duration under 3 months were recorded in ophthalmopathy patients. A patient was excluded if there was uncontrolled infection, other autoimmune disease, pregnancy or lactation. Based on clinical symptoms, serum thyroxine and TRAb, thyroid ultrasound and orbital computed tomography, diagnoses were reached. Germline V gives CDR1 SGHAT, CDR2 FQNNGV. With 7 bases removed from V and 5 bases from J, the gap between germline ends came to 9 bases. The CDR3 is made up of 11 amino acids.

The data were obtained in a study of T cells in Graves' hyperthyroidism and ophthalmopathy. The source of this sequence is a young woman with Graves' ophthalmopathy. The chain links TRBV11-2 to TRBJ2-7; D is unresolved. Sequences were obtained from blood. The CDR3: CASTLLDEQYF. Written as DNA, the CDR3 is TGTGCCAGCACCCTGCTAGACGAGCAGTACTTC.